Listed below are T cell receptor beta chains from one sample, sequenced in a study of shared clonotypes between healthy human individuals. Here immunoSEQ multiplex PCR was the method, and the copy in TCRdb shows in-frame clones only, minus some. In the table there are around 450,000 clones, roughly 77% of which are singletons. What was sequenced was PBMCs. These receptor sequences come from a woman aged 40 to 50 in good health. Some clones in this sample may be carry-over from other donors' samples. Both conserved end residues are part of each CDR3. A D gene is named only where the DNA matches it firmly. Expanded clones get a size class; other rows say once, few or many, or leave the size out.

j_call clone_size d_call v_call cdr3_nt cdr3_aa
TRBJ2-2 NA TRBD2 TRBV6-5 TGTGCCAGCAGCGGGAGGGCCCCCGGGGAGCTGTTTTTT CASSGRAPGELFF
TRBJ2-3 NA NA TRBV7-8 TGTGCCAGCAGCTTAGTCATTTTAGATACGCAGTATTTT CASSLVILDTQYF
TRBJ1-2 NA TRBD1 TRBV6-6 TGTGCCAGCAGTTACCGACAGGGGGTGGGCTACACCTTC CASSYRQGVGYTF
TRBJ2-3 NA TRBD2 TRBV27 TGTGCCAGCAGTTTATCGTCCTCGCGGGAGGCCGGGGATACGCAGTATTTT CASSLSSSREAGDTQYF
TRBJ2-2 NA TRBD2 TRBV30 TGTGCCTGGAGTGTATACAGCGGGAGGGCTAACACCGGGGAGCTGTTTTTT CAWSVYSGRANTGELFF
TRBJ2-3 NA TRBD1 TRBV6-5 TGTGCCAGCAGTCCATATTACCAAGGGACAGAAACGCAGTATTTT CASSPYYQGTETQYF
TRBJ1-5 NA NA TRBV19 TGTGCCAGTAGCCGCCGCGGCAGGGCTGATCAGCCCCAGCATTTT CASSRRGRADQPQHF
TRBJ1-3 NA TRBD1 TRBV18 TGTGCCAGCTCCCCGGGACAGGGGGCAGTTGGAAACACCATATATTTT CASSPGQGAVGNTIYF
TRBJ1-5 NA NA TRBV27 TGTGCCAGCAGCTCTCGCCGGGATCAGCCCCAGCATTTT CASSSRRDQPQHF
TRBJ1-5 NA TRBD1 TRBV11-2 TGTGCCAGCAGCTCAGGGGACAGGGGCAATCAGCCCCAGCATTTT CASSSGDRGNQPQHF
TRBJ2-7 NA TRBD1 TRBV28 TGTGCCAGCAGTCGGCCGGGACAGGGCCTCTACGAGCAGTACTTC CASSRPGQGLYEQYF
TRBJ1-5 NA NA TRBV29-1 TGCAGCGTTGTACTCGGGGCGCCGGGTCAGCCCCAGCATTTT CSVVLGAPGQPQHF
TRBJ1-2 NA NA TRBV27 TGTGCCAGCTGGCTCAGGGGATATGGCTACACCTTC CASWLRGYGYTF
TRBJ1-2 NA NA TRBV7-8 TGTGCCAGCAGCCCTCGCGACACCTCTAACTATGGCTACACCTTC CASSPRDTSNYGYTF
TRBJ2-7 NA NA TRBV6-4 TGTGCCAGCACTATAGAGCAGTACTTC CASTIEQYF
TRBJ1-2 NA TRBD1 TRBV7-2 TGTGCCAGCAACACCCCCCCGGCAGGGGGCTTTGGCTACACCTTC CASNTPPAGGFGYTF
TRBJ2-7 once NA TRBV11-2 TGTGCCAGCAGCTTAGATGGGGGCAGGGGGGCCTCCTACGAGCAGTACTTC CASSLDGGRGASYEQYF
TRBJ2-7 NA NA TRBV18 TGTGCCAGCTCACTCTTAGGGGGAGTCTTCCCATACGAGCAGTACTTC CASSLLGGVFPYEQYF
TRBJ2-2 NA NA TRBV19 TGTGCCAGTAGTATAGCCCGGTGGCGGAAGAACACCGGGGAGCTGTTTTTT CASSIARWRKNTGELFF
TRBJ1-1 NA NA TRBV28 TGTGCCAGCAGTTGGGACCGACCTAACACTGAAGCTTTCTTT CASSWDRPNTEAFF
TRBJ2-7 NA NA TRBV21-1 TGTGCCACCATCTCCCCGGGGACAGGTGACTACGAGCAGTACTTC CATISPGTGDYEQYF
TRBJ2-5 NA NA TRBV6-1 TGTGCCAGCAGACGAAACCAAGAGACCCAGTACTTC CASRRNQETQYF
TRBJ2-3 NA NA TRBV10-1 TGCGCCAGCAGTGAGGTGGGCACTAGCACAGATACGCAGTATTTT CASSEVGTSTDTQYF
TRBJ2-6 NA NA TRBV10-2 TGCGCCAGCAGTGAAGCTACGACAGGTTTTGGGGCCAACGTCCTGACTTTC CASSEATTGFGANVLTF
TRBJ2-5 NA TRBD2 TRBV9 TGTGCCAGCAGCGGCGAGGCGGGACTACCAGGGCGAGAGACCCAGTACTTC CASSGEAGLPGRETQYF
TRBJ2-6 NA NA TRBV30 TGTGCCTGGGCCAAGCTGAGGGCCAACGTCCTGACTTTC CAWAKLRANVLTF
TRBJ2-4 NA NA TRBV27 TGTGCCAGCAGTCTCGACAGTGCCCTAGCCAAAAACATTCAGTACTTC CASSLDSALAKNIQYF
TRBJ2-7 NA TRBD1 TRBV11-2 TGTGCCAGCAGCGGACAGGGGTCCTACGAGCAGTACTTC CASSGQGSYEQYF
TRBJ2-1 NA NA TRBV21-1 TGTGCCAGCAGCAAATTGAACTCACGAGCGGGAGTGAAGCGAGACAACGTAGGGCAGTTCTTC CASSKLNSRAGVKRDNVGQFF
TRBJ2-7 NA TRBD1 TRBV5-1 TGCGCCAGCAGCTTCTTAGGGACAGGGGCGGGTGAGCAGTACTTC CASSFLGTGAGEQYF
TRBJ2-7 NA NA TRBV19 TGTGCCAGTAGTCGGCAGGGTTTCGAGCAGTACTTC CASSRQGFEQYF
TRBJ2-5 NA TRBD1 TRBV6-5 TGTGCCAGCAGTTACCGGGCCAGGGGGGAGACCCAGTACTTC CASSYRARGETQYF